Below are 25 T cell receptor beta chains sequenced from a single sample in a study of memory B cells and T cells in multiple sclerosis. These TCRs are of unknown antigen specificity. Separate sequencing covered autoproliferating (CFSE-dim) and non-proliferating (CFSE-high) T cells from stimulus-free culture. Pooled replicate wells came from 5x10^7 CFSE-labeled PBMCs cultured 7 days without stimulus. The method was immunoSEQ multiplex PCR; TCRdb's version includes in-frame clones alone and lacks a portion of them. The sample shows tens of thousands of clones, about 82% of them seen only once. The sample consisted of PBMCs from blood kept in culture. The receptors were sampled from a human donor with multiple sclerosis.

The rearrangement uses TRBV4-1 and TRBJ1-1; D is ambiguous. Germline CDR1 is MGHRA and CDR2 is YSYEKL. The CDR3 runs to 14 residues. Trimming pared 0 bases from V and 3 bases from J, leaving 8 bases between. CDR3: CASSQDDFYTEAFF. Here the CDR3 DNA reads TGCGCCAGCAGCCAAGACGACTTCTACACTGAAGCTTTCTTT.

The rearrangement links TRBV5-4 to TRBJ2-1, with TRBD1 as a possible D gene (6 bases). V was clipped by 0 bases and J by 8 bases, with 12 bases between them. The V gene's germline CDR1 is SGHNT and CDR2 YYREEE (reference sequence). CDR3 size: 14 residues. The CDR3 DNA is TGTGCCAGCAGCTTGGCCCTAGGGGGATATGAGCAGTTCTTC. It translates to CASSLALGGYEQFF.

The rearrangement uses TRBV28 and TRBJ2-1, with TRBD2 matching 12 bases. This CDR3 comprises 21 residues. Germline values: CDR1 MDHEN, CDR2 SYDVKM. J lost 5 bases, V lost 3 bases, and 20 bases had no gene match. Written as DNA, the CDR3 is TGTGCCAGCAGTTTCTTTCGGGATTACCCAAAGACTAGCGGGAGCCACAATGAGCAGTTCTTC. Translated: CASSFFRDYPKTSGSHNEQFF.

DNA of the CDR3: TGTGCCAGCAGCCGCGAGGGACTAGCGGACAATGAGCAGTTCTTC. Translation: CASSREGLADNEQFF. The chain recombines TRBV7-9 with TRBJ2-1, with 11 bases matching TRBD2. Germline CDR1 is SEHNR and CDR2 is FQNEAQ (reference sequence). J lost 5 bases, V lost 5 bases, and 5 bases had no gene match. The CDR3 extends over 15 amino acids.

The chain carries TRBV5-6 and TRBJ2-1; no firm D call. CDR3 size: 15 residues. CDR1 is SGHDT and CDR2 is YYEEEE in the germline V gene. V was trimmed by 1 base and J by 6 bases, leaving 14 bases between them. As DNA, the CDR3 is TGTGCCAGCAGCTTGTCGCGGTTTCGCGGCAATGAGCAGTTCTTC. Translation: CASSLSRFRGNEQFF.

The gene calls are TRBV5-4 and TRBJ2-1, with D possibly TRBD2 on 6 matching bases. Trimming took off 4 bases at V and 0 bases at J, with 17 bases between the two ends. This CDR3 is 17 amino acids long. Germline loops: CDR1 SGHNT, CDR2 YYREEE (reference sequence). The chain's CDR3 is CASSPQLSGSSYNEQFF. The CDR3 DNA follows: TGTGCCAGCAGCCCCCAACTTAGCGGATCCTCCTACAATGAGCAGTTCTTC.

V gene TRBV28 combines with J gene TRBJ2-1; D unresolved. Germline V gene data show CDR1 as MDHEN and CDR2 as SYDVKM. The CDR3 spans 12 residues. Trimming left V 7 bases short and J 5 bases short, with 9 bases between. DNA of the CDR3: TGTGCCAGCACTTCTTCGCACAATGAGCAGTTCTTC. It codes for CASTSSHNEQFF.

V is TRBV18 and J is TRBJ2-1, with 9 bases fitting TRBD1. The CDR3 consists of 16 residues. Germline lookup yields CDR1 KGHSH and CDR2 LQKENI. Germline trimming cut 4 bases from V and 7 bases from J; bases unmatched to any gene: 11. The DNA of the CDR3 is TGTGCCAGCTCACTACCTCCGGGACAGGGTTGGAATGAGCAGTTCTTC. Amino acids: CASSLPPGQGWNEQFF.

This chain uses TRBV5-1 with TRBJ2-2; D possibly corresponds to TRBD2 (5 bases). Trimming cost V 4 bases and J 4 bases, with 14 bases left between them. CDR1 SGHRS and CDR2 YFSETQ come from the germline V gene. The CDR3 extends over 15 amino acids. CDR3 region: CASSPGLQSTGELFF. The CDR3, as DNA: TGCGCCAGCAGCCCGGGATTGCAGAGCACCGGGGAGCTGTTTTTT.

The V gene is TRBV2, the J gene TRBJ2-3, with D possibly called TRBD1 or TRBD2 (5 bases each). CDR1 is SNHLY and CDR2 is FYNNEI in the germline V gene. V was clipped by 2 bases and J by 2 bases, with 14 bases between them. This CDR3 has 16 amino acids. In nucleotides, the CDR3 is TGTGCCAGCAGTGAAACGGGGCAGCTGTACACAGATACGCAGTATTTT. This gives the protein CASSETGQLYTDTQYF.

Notes on this clone: One end of the junction varies from germline; a read error may be responsible. In DNA, the CDR3 is TGTGCCTGGAGGGACAACTACGGCTACACCTTC. This encodes CAWRDNYGYTF. The chain links TRBV30 to TRBJ1-2; perhaps TRBD1 as D (5 bases). The CDR3 length is 11 residues. The germline CDR1 and CDR2 sequences are GTSNPN and SVGIG (reference sequence).

The chain is built from TRBV7-3 and TRBJ2-1; possible D gene TRBD1, 5 bases. The CDR3 spans 17 residues. V was pared by 2 bases and J by 0 bases, with 14 bases between. Looked up from germline, CDR1 is SGHTA and CDR2 is FQGTGA. CDR3 sequence reads: CASSLGTGPSSYNEQFF. The CDR3 DNA reads as TGTGCCAGCAGCTTAGGAACAGGTCCGAGCTCCTACAATGAGCAGTTCTTC.

The chain employs TRBV2 and TRBJ2-5; D gene ambiguous. V lost 4 bases and J lost 2, with 2 bases in between. CDR1 and CDR2 (germline): SNHLY, FYNNEI. This CDR3 is built from 11 residues. The CDR3 loop is CASSGQETQYF. CDR3 nucleotide sequence: TGTGCCAGCAGTGGGCAAGAGACCCAGTACTTC. The complete variable domain, with remaining parts taken from reference TRBV2 and TRBJ2-5, reads EPEVTQTPSHQVTQMGQEVILRCVPISNHLYFYWYRQILGQKVEFLVSFYNNEISEKSEIFDDQFSVERPDGSNFTLKIRSTKLEDSAMYFCASSGQETQYFGPGTRLLVL.

The J gene is TRBJ2-7, the V gene TRBV28; D is possibly TRBD1 (6 bases). The CDR3 spans 18 residues. CDR1 and CDR2 from the germline V gene are MDHEN and SYDVKM. V shed 3 bases and J shed 0 bases, with 21 bases lying between them. The CDR3 DNA reads as TGTGCCAGCAGTTTCGATCTTTCCGGGACACACCACTCCTACGAGCAGTACTTC. Its protein product is CASSFDLSGTHHSYEQYF.

This chain uses TRBV15 with TRBJ1-1, with 11 bases fitting TRBD1. CDR3 length: 16 residues. Germline CDR1 and CDR2: LNHNV and YYDKDF (reference sequence). J lost 1 base, V lost 4 bases, and 5 bases had no gene match. The CDR3 region is CATSTGQGARNTEAFF. The CDR3 nucleotides read TGTGCCACCAGCACAGGACAGGGGGCGAGGAACACTGAAGCTTTCTTT.

The chain carries TRBV6-5 and TRBJ2-5; TRBD1 agrees at 7 bases. This CDR3 spans 15 amino acids. CDR1 is MNHEY and CDR2 is SVGAGI in the germline V gene. The junction had 2 bases not matched to a gene; V was cut back by 1 base and J by 0 bases. CDR3 sequence (DNA): TGTGCCAGCAGTTACTACAGGGGTTACCAAGAGACCCAGTACTTC. Translation gives CASSYYRGYQETQYF.

This clone was counted only a few times. This rearrangement joins TRBV6-6 to TRBJ2-7, with D unclear. Per germline, CDR1 MNHNY and CDR2 SVGAGI (reference sequence). The CDR3 length is 16 residues. Deletions cut 0 bases from V and 1 base from J, with 13 bases between. The CDR3 reads CASSYSKRPRSYEQYF. The CDR3 nucleotides are TGTGCCAGCAGTTACTCGAAGCGACCCAGATCCTACGAGCAGTACTTC.

The chain is built from TRBV5-1 and TRBJ1-5, with a possible D match to TRBD1 (6 bases). The CDR3 loop spans 15 amino acids. CDR1 is SGHRS and CDR2 is YFSETQ in the germline V gene. V shed 0 bases and J shed 6 bases, with 13 bases lying between them. This CDR3 reads CASSLAGSGAQPQHF. The DNA of the CDR3 is TGCGCCAGCAGCTTGGCCGGCTCAGGGGCTCAGCCCCAGCATTTT.

The chain joins TRBV7-2 to TRBJ2-5, with D possibly being TRBD1 (5 bases). V was cut by 5 bases and J by 5 bases, with 9 bases left in between. This CDR3 has 12 amino acids. Germline CDR1 and CDR2: SGHTA and FQGNSA. The CDR3 is CASSPGSETQYF. DNA for the CDR3: TGTGCCAGCAGCCCAGGGTCGGAGACCCAGTACTTC.

This clone was seen a few times. The V call is TRBV9, the J call TRBJ2-5; D is unresolved. The V gene's germline CDR1 is SGDLS and CDR2 YYNGEE. Trimming took off 0 bases at V and 6 bases at J, with 0 bases between the two ends. This CDR3 is 10 amino acids long. CDR3 bases: TGTGCCAGCAGCGTAGAGACCCAGTACTTC. Residues: CASSVETQYF.

The chain carries TRBV7-9 and TRBJ1-2; 8 bases map to TRBD1. The CDR3 extends over 15 amino acids. The ends lost 3 bases at V and 7 bases at J; junction bases unmatched: 10. Germline V gene sequence: CDR1 SEHNR, CDR2 FQNEAQ (reference sequence). The CDR3 protein is CASSFPGQGASGYTF. CDR3 nucleotides: TGTGCCAGCAGCTTCCCCGGGCAGGGGGCAAGTGGCTACACCTTC.

In its sample, this clone ranks as medium-sized. The chain has TRBV7-9 and TRBJ1-3; tentative D call: TRBD1 (6 bases). This CDR3 spans 13 amino acids. Trimming removed 6 bases from V and 2 bases from J, with 8 bases in between. From germline, CDR1 is SEHNR and CDR2 FQNEAQ (reference sequence). The CDR3 coding sequence is TGTGCCAGCAGTGGGACAACTGGAAACACCATATATTTT. Its translation is CASSGTTGNTIYF.

CDR3 sequence reads: CASSIYDSGNEKLFF. The CDR3 DNA follows: TGTGCCAGTAGTATTTACGACAGCGGTAATGAAAAACTGTTTTTT. This chain joins TRBV19 and TRBJ1-4, with D perhaps TRBD1 (5 bases). V was trimmed by 3 bases and J by 4 bases, leaving 12 bases between them. The CDR3 runs 15 residues. Germline V lookup: CDR1 LNHDA, CDR2 SQIVND (reference sequence).

The rearrangement links TRBV5-6 to TRBJ2-3; D call uncertain. V was cut by 2 bases and J by 0 bases, with 4 bases left in between. Germline assignment: CDR1 SGHDT and CDR2 YYEEEE. CDR3 length: 13 amino acids. CDR3 loop: CASSFLSTDTQYF. DNA for the CDR3: TGTGCCAGCAGCTTTCTCAGCACAGATACGCAGTATTTT.

This clone was found a few times. The chain uses TRBV6-5 and TRBJ2-7; the match to TRBD1 covers 11 bases. The germline V gene has CDR1 MNHEY and CDR2 SVGAGI. Trimming at V came to 4 bases and at J to 6 bases, leaving 5 bases not matched to a gene. The CDR3 spans 14 residues. Here the CDR3 DNA reads TGTGCCAGCAGTTCAACCGGGACAGGGGGCGAGCAGTACTTC. It codes for CASSSTGTGGEQYF.